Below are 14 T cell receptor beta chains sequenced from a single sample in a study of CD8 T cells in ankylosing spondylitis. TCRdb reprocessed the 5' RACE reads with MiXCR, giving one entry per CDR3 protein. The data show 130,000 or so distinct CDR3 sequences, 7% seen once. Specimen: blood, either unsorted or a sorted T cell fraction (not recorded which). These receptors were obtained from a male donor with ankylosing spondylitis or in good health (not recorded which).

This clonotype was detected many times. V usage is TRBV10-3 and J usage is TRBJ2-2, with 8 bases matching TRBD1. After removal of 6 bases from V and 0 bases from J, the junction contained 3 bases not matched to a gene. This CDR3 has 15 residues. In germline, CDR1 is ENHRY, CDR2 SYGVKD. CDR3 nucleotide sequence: TGTGCCATCAGGAAGGGACAGGCGAACACCGGGGAGCTGTTTTTT. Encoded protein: CAIRKGQANTGELFF.

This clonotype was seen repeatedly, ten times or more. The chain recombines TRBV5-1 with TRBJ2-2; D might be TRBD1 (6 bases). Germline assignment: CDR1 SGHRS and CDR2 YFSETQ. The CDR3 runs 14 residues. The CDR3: CVTKRTENTGELFF. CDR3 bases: TGCGTTACGAAGCGGACAGAGAACACCGGGGAGCTGTTTTTT.

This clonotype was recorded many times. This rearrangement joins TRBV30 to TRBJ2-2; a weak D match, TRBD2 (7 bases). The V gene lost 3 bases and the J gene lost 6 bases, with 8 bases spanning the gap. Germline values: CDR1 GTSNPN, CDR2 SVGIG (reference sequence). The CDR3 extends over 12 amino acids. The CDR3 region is CAWRGGPGELFF. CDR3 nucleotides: TGTGCCTGGAGGGGGGGGCCCGGGGAGCTGTTTTTT.

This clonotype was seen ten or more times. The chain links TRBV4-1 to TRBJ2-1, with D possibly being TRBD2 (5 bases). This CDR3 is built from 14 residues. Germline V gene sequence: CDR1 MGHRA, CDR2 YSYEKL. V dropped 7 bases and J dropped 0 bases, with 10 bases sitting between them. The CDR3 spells CASNTGSSYNEQFF. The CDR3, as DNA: TGCGCCAGCAACACGGGGAGCTCCTACAATGAGCAGTTCTTC.

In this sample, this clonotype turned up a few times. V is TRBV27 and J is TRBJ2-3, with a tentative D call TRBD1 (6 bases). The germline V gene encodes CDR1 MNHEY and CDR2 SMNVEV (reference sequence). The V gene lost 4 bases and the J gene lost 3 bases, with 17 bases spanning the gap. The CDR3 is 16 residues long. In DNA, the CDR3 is TGTGCCAGCAGTTCCGGGACAAACCTACGGACAGATACGCAGTATTTT. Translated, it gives CASSSGTNLRTDTQYF.

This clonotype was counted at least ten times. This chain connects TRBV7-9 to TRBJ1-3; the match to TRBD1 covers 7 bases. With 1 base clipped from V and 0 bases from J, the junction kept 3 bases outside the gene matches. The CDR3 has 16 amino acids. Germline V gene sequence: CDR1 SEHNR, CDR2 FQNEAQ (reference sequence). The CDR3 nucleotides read TGTGCCAGCAGCTTAGGGACAGGTCGCTCTGGAAACACCATATATTTT. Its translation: CASSLGTGRSGNTIYF. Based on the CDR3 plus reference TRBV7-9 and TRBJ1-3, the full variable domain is DTGVSQNPRHKITKRGQNVTFRCDPISEHNRLYWYRQTLGQGPEFLTYFQNEAQLEKSRLLSDRFSAERPKGSFSTLEIQRTEQGDSAMYLCASSLGTGRSGNTIYFGEGSWLTVV.

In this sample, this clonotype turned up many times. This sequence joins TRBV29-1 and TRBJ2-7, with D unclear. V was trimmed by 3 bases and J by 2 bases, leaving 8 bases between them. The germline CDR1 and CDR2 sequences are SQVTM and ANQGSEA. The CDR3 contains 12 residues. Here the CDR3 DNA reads TGCAGCGTTGAGTCCGGCCCCTACGAGCAGTACTTC. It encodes CSVESGPYEQYF.

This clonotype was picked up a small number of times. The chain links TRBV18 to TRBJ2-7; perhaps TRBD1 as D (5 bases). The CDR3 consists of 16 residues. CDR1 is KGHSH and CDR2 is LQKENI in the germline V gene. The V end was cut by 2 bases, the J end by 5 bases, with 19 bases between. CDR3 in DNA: TGTGCCAGCTCACCAGGCTGGGGCGGAATGGTAGACGAGCAGTACTTC. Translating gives CASSPGWGGMVDEQYF.

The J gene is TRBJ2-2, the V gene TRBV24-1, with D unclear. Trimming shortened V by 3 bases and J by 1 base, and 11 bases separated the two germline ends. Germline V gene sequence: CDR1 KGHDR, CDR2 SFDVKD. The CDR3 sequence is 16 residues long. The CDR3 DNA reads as TGTGCCACCAGTGATGGTCGGCGGCTGAACACCGGGGAGCTGTTTTTT. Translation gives CATSDGRRLNTGELFF.

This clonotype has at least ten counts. Written as DNA, the CDR3 is TGTGCCAGCGCAATCGGGACAGGGGGAGAAAAACTGTTTTTT. The encoded protein is CASAIGTGGEKLFF. V usage is TRBV6-2 or TRBV6-3 and J usage is TRBJ1-4; 11 bases align to TRBD1. Per the germline V gene, CDR1 is MNHEY and CDR2 is SVGEGT. The CDR3 has 14 amino acids. V lost 8 bases to trimming and J lost 8 bases; unmatched junction nucleotides: 7.

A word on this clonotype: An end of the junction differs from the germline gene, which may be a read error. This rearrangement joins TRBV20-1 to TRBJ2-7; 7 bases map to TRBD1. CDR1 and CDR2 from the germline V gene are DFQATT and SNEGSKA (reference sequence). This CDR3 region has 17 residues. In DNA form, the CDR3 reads TGCTGTGCTAGAGACGGGCCCGAACAGGGGACGAACTACGAGCAGTACTTC. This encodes CCARDGPEQGTNYEQYF.

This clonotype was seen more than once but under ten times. CDR3 sequence: CASSLGGFHEQYF. Here the CDR3 DNA reads TGTGCCAGCAGTTTAGGAGGGTTCCACGAGCAGTACTTC. The chain has TRBV12-3 or TRBV12-4 and TRBJ2-7; TRBD2 is a possible D gene (5 bases). Trimming removed 1 base at V and 5 bases at J, with 9 bases between. CDR3 length equals 13 residues.

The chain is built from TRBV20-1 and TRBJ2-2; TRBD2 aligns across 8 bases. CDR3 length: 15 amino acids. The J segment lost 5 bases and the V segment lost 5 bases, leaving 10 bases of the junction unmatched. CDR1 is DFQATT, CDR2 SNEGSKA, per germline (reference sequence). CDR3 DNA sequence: TGCAGTGCTGAGGTCGGGACTAGTTTAACCGGGGAGCTGTTTTTT. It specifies CSAEVGTSLTGELFF.

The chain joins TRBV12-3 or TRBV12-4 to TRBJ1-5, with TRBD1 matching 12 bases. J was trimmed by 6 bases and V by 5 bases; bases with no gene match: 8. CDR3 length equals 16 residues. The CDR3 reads CASSAGGQGAVQPQHF. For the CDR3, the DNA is TGTGCCAGCAGTGCGGGGGGACAGGGGGCCGTTCAGCCCCAGCATTTT.